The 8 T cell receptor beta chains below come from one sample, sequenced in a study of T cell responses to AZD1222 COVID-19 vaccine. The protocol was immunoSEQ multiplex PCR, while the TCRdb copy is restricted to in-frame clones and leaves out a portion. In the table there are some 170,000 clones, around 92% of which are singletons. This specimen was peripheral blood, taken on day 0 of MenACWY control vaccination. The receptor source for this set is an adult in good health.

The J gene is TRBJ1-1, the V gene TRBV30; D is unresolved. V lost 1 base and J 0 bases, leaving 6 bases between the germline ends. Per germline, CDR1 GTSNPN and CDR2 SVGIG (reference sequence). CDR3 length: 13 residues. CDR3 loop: CAWSATLNTEAFF. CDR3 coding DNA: TGTGCCTGGAGTGCGACACTGAACACTGAAGCTTTCTTT.

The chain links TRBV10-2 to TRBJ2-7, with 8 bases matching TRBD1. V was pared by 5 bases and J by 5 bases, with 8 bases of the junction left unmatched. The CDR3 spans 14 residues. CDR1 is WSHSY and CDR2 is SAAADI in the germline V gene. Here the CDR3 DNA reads TGCGCCAGCAGTCTCCCGGGACAGGCCGACGAGCAGTACTTC. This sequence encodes CASSLPGQADEQYF.

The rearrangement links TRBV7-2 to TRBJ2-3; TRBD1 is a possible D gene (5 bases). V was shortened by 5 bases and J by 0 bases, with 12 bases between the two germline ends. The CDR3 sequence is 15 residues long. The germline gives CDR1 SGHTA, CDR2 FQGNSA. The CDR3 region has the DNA TGTGCCAGCAGCCCGATGACAGCTAGCACAGATACGCAGTATTTT. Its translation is CASSPMTASTDTQYF.

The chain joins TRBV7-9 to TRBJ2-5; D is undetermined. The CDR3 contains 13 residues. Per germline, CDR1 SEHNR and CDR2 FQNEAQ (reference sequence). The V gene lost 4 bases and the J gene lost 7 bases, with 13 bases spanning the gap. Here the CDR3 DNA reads TGTGCCAGCAGCTCTACACTGGTTGGGACCCAGTACTTC. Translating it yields CASSSTLVGTQYF.

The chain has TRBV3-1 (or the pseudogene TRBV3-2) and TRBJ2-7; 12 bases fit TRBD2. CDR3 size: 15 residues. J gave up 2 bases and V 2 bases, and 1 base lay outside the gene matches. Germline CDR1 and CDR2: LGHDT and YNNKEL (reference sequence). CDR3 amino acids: CASSQWTSGTYEQYF. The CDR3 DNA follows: TGTGCCAGCAGCCAATGGACTAGCGGGACCTACGAGCAGTACTTC.

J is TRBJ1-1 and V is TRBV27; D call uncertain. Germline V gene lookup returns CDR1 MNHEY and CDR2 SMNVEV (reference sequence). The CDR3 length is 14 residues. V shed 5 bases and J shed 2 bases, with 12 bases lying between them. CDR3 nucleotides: TGTGCCAGCAGTATCCGACGGGGAAACACTGAAGCTTTCTTT. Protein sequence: CASSIRRGNTEAFF.

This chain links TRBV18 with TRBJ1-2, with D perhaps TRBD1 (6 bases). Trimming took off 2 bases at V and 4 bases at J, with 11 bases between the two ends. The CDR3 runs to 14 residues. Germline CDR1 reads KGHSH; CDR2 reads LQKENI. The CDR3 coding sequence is TGTGCCAGCTCACCATTACGGGACATCTATGGCTACACCTTC. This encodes CASSPLRDIYGYTF.

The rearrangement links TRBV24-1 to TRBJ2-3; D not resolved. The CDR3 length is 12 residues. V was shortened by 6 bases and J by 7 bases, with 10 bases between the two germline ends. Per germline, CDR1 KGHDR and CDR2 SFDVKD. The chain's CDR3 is CATSLTGYTQYF. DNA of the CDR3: TGTGCCACCAGTTTGACGGGTTATACGCAGTATTTT.